Listed below are T cell receptor beta chains from one sample, sequenced in a study of OX40 agonist ivuxolimab in advanced cancers. Libraries were prepared by immunoSEQ multiplex PCR; TCRdb keeps only in-frame clonotypes and omits some of them. The sample holds over 85,000 clones, roughly nine tenths seen once. This sample comprised CD4+ or CD8+ T cells sorted from blood, obtained in a trial of the OX40 agonist ivuxolimab. These receptors were obtained from an adult with an advanced solid tumor such as melanoma, head and neck, liver or kidney cancer. Each CDR3 is given with its conserved first and last residue. Some rows mark clone size as missing; the rest say once, few, many or name a class of expanded clone.

>TRBJ1-1|TRBV18|.
CASTSNRQGGGNTEAFF
>TRBJ2-2|TRBV19|once
CASSNRDGLAGELFF
>TRBJ2-1|TRBV7-2|.
CASSLVSGPDNEQFF
>TRBJ2-1|TRBV6-5|.
CASSYGTPAYNEQFF
>TRBJ1-5|TRBV7-2|.
CASSWTYPQPQHF
>TRBJ2-7|TRBV18|.
CASSPRGTGGSSYEQYF
>TRBJ2-7|TRBV28|.
CASSQQGYEQYF
>TRBJ2-7|TRBV7-9|.
CASSSPGRTAGSYEQYF
>TRBJ2-7|TRBV10-1|.
CASSLRASTGEQYF
>TRBJ2-3|TRBV28|once
CASTVSGTGLPSTDTQYF
>TRBJ2-5|TRBV11-3|once
CASKNQGFQGTQYF
>TRBJ2-1|TRBV11-3|.
CASSLGDGWNEQFF
>TRBJ2-1|TRBV30|.
CAWSLAGAFTGDEQFF
>TRBJ2-3|TRBV4-3|.
CASSPRYGDTQYF
>TRBJ2-1|TRBV25-1|.
CASRGSGRAGDEQFF
>TRBJ2-1|TRBV21-1|.
CASSNPGLAGDGGGNEQFF
>TRBJ2-3|TRBV7-8|.
CASSSRVFGTDTQYF
>TRBJ2-1|TRBV5-1|.
CASSRIAGTYNEQFF
>TRBJ1-1|TRBV6-5|.
CASSYFLQGTTEAFF
>TRBJ2-7|TRBV7-9|.
CASSLGTSGRADYEQYF
>TRBJ1-1|TRBV6-6|.
CASTYTVSTEAFF
>TRBJ1-3|TRBV4-2|.
CASSRGTGGAGSGNTIYF
>TRBJ2-5|TRBV5-4|.
CASSAGLAGEGTQYF
>TRBJ2-3|TRBV30|.
CAWSPGQAKDTQYF
>TRBJ1-1|TRBV5-1|.
CASRSGTEATEAFF
>.|TRBV7-7|.
CASSVGQGGYEQYF
>TRBJ2-7|TRBV28|.
CASSLTGLAAYEQYF
>TRBJ2-5|TRBV12-5|.
CASGTGQGILETQYF
>TRBJ2-1|TRBV7-9|.
CASSKKREKSYNEQFF
>TRBJ2-1|TRBV19|.
CASSRVAGGHEQFF
>TRBJ2-7|TRBV7-9|.
CASSLGAGGSEQYF
>TRBJ2-1|TRBV6-1|once
CASSGQGGEGQFF
>TRBJ2-7|TRBV13|.
CASSRGGLFSYEQYF
>TRBJ2-3|TRBV5-1|.
CASKPAGVADTQYF